The 28 T cell receptor beta chains reported below all come from one sample, sequenced in a study of T cells in Graves' hyperthyroidism and ophthalmopathy. TCR beta CDR3 region amplification was performed from RNA transcripts. Using the HTBI primer set, a first-round RT-PCR was run on the TCR CDR3. TCRdb re-called the multiplex PCR reads with MiXCR, one entry per CDR3 protein. The table records hundreds of thousands of distinct CDR3 sequences, 46% of them present only once. The material sequenced was peripheral blood or thyroid tissue (not recorded which). These receptors came from a woman younger than 30 with Graves' hyperthyroidism.

The chain links TRBV2 to TRBJ2-2; 8 bases agree with TRBD1. The V gene end was trimmed by 4 bases and the J gene end by 6 bases; junction bases not matched to a gene: 13. The CDR3 is 17 residues long. The germline V gene encodes CDR1 SNHLY and CDR2 FYNNEI. In DNA, the CDR3 is TGTGCCAGCAGTGCAGGGGGCGCGAGGTTGATCGCCGGGGAGCTGTTTTTT. It yields the protein CASSAGGARLIAGELFF.

This clonotype was seen ten or more times. The chain combines TRBV5-1 with TRBJ1-6; D is unclear. The V and J ends lost 6 bases and 7 bases respectively, with 11 bases between them. Looked up from germline, CDR1 is SGHRS and CDR2 is YFSETQ. The CDR3 covers 13 residues. CDR3 loop: CASTFGPNSPLHF. The DNA of the CDR3 is TGCGCCAGCACCTTTGGGCCAAATTCACCCCTCCACTTT. The entire variable domain, with the rest obtained from reference TRBV5-1 and TRBJ1-6, is as follows: KAGVTQTPRYLIKTRGQQVTLSCSPISGHRSVSWYQQTPGQGLQFLFEYFSETQRNKGNFPGRFSGRQFSNSRSEMNVSTLELGDSALYLCASTFGPNSPLHFGNGTRLTVT.

This sequence joins TRBV9 and TRBJ1-3; possible D gene TRBD1, 6 bases. V dropped 2 bases and J dropped 3 bases, with 12 bases sitting between them. CDR1 SGDLS and CDR2 YYNGEE come from the germline V gene. The CDR3 loop spans 15 amino acids. The CDR3 DNA sequence: TGTGCCAGCAGCGTCCTCGGGACAAATGGAAACACCATATATTTT. Protein sequence: CASSVLGTNGNTIYF.

Turning to this clonotype: Germline is not matched at one junction end, which may reflect a read error. CDR3 sequence: CASSPDTQHQETQHF. CDR3 bases: TGTGCCAGCAGTCCCGACACGCAGCACCAAGAGACCCAGCACTTC. The V gene is TRBV7-8, the J gene TRBJ2-5, with D unresolved. CDR1 and CDR2 from the germline V gene are SGHVS and FQNEAQ. This CDR3 region has 15 residues.

This clonotype was recorded a few times. The rearrangement uses TRBV6-6 and TRBJ1-2; D is uncertain. This CDR3 contains 12 residues. The ends were cut back, 6 bases at V and 6 bases at J, with 11 bases in the middle. CDR1 and CDR2 from the germline V gene are MNHNY and SVGAGI (reference sequence). CDR3 region: CASRSNRDGYTF. CDR3 DNA sequence: TGTGCCAGCAGGTCGAACAGAGATGGCTACACCTTC.

DNA of the CDR3: TGTGCCAGCAGTACATCGACTAGCGGGAGAACCGGGGAGCTGTTTTTT. It codes for CASSTSTSGRTGELFF. The genes are TRBV2 and TRBJ2-2; 12 bases line up with TRBD2. Germline V gives CDR1 SNHLY, CDR2 FYNNEI. V shed 5 bases and J 5 bases; nucleotides not matched to a gene: 6. CDR3 length: 16 residues.

This rearrangement joins TRBV30 to TRBJ2-5; no clear D gene. CDR1 is GTSNPN and CDR2 is SVGIG in the germline V gene (reference sequence). The CDR3 totals 11 residues. V shed 2 bases and J shed 2 bases, with 3 bases lying between them. CDR3 amino acids: CAWSQQETQYF. CDR3 nucleotide sequence: TGTGCCTGGAGTCAGCAAGAGACCCAGTACTTC.

The chain carries TRBV19 and TRBJ1-5; D perhaps matches TRBD1 (5 bases). The CDR3 is made up of 15 amino acids. V was cut by 2 bases and J by 3 bases, with 11 bases left in between. Looked up from germline, CDR1 is LNHDA and CDR2 is SQIVND (reference sequence). Here the CDR3 reads CASSIREGVNQPQHF. In DNA, the CDR3 is TGTGCCAGTAGTATAAGGGAAGGGGTCAATCAGCCCCAGCATTTT.

This clonotype was detected only a few times. The CDR3 nucleotides read TGTGCCAGCAGTTACCGAGCGGGAGGGTCGGACGAGCAGTACTTC. Its protein is CASSYRAGGSDEQYF. This chain connects TRBV2 to TRBJ2-7; the match to TRBD2 covers 10 bases. The CDR3 covers 15 residues. CDR1 SNHLY and CDR2 FYNNEI come from the germline V gene. V dropped 5 bases and J dropped 5; count of bases not matched to a gene: 9.

This clonotype turned up a few times. J is TRBJ1-1 and V is TRBV7-9, with unresolved D. This CDR3 is built from 14 residues. Germline V lookup: CDR1 SEHNR, CDR2 FQNEAQ (reference sequence). V dropped 2 bases and J dropped 1 base, with 8 bases sitting between them. This CDR3 is CASSLSQKNTEAFF. In DNA form, the CDR3 reads TGTGCCAGCAGCTTAAGCCAGAAGAACACTGAAGCTTTCTTT.

This clonotype has ten or more counts. This chain connects TRBV2 to TRBJ1-3; no clear D gene. CDR3 size: 16 residues. Trimming shortened V by 1 base and J by 2 bases, and 12 bases separated the two germline ends. Per the germline V gene, CDR1 is SNHLY and CDR2 is FYNNEI. Written as DNA, the CDR3 is TGTGCCAGCAGTGAAGGGGAGGCGGTGACTGGAAACACCATATATTTT. It translates to CASSEGEAVTGNTIYF. Together with reference TRBV2 and TRBJ1-3, the CDR3 gives the full variable domain: EPEVTQTPSHQVTQMGQEVILRCVPISNHLYFYWYRQILGQKVEFLVSFYNNEISEKSEIFDDQFSVERPDGSNFTLKIRSTKLEDSAMYFCASSEGEAVTGNTIYFGEGSWLTVV.

This clonotype was detected ten times or more. The DNA for the CDR3 is TGTGCCAGTAGTACACAGGGGGCTCGTTCACCCCTCCACTTT. Translated: CASSTQGARSPLHF. The chain joins TRBV19 to TRBJ1-6; 9 positions match TRBD1. Germline V gene lookup returns CDR1 LNHDA and CDR2 SQIVND (reference sequence). V was pared by 4 bases and J by 9 bases, with 4 bases of the junction left unmatched. This CDR3 has 14 residues.

This clonotype was observed at least ten times. The DNA of the CDR3 is TGTGCCATCAGTGTGGACAGGGCGAACACTGAAGCTTTCTTT. Translation: CAISVDRANTEAFF. The chain is built from TRBV10-3 and TRBJ1-1, with 8 bases matching TRBD1. Germline V gene lookup returns CDR1 ENHRY and CDR2 SYGVKD. CDR3 length: 14 amino acids. The ends lost 4 bases at V and 1 base at J; junction bases unmatched: 2.

About this clonotype: This could be a read error, since a much larger clone is one nucleotide away. The chain uses TRBV7-2 and TRBJ1-2, with 10 bases matching TRBD1. The junction had 10 bases not matched to a gene; V was cut back by 8 bases and J by 7 bases. The V gene's germline CDR1 is SGHTA and CDR2 FQGNSA. CDR3 length: 14 residues. Here the CDR3 DNA reads TGTGCCAGCGGCCCTGACAGGGGGCGCGGTGGCTACACCTTC. Protein: CASGPDRGRGGYTF.

The V gene is TRBV7-2, the J gene TRBJ2-7; TRBD1 matches at 9 bases. From germline, CDR1 is SGHTA and CDR2 FQGNSA. This CDR3 is built from 15 residues. The V gene end was trimmed by 1 base and the J gene end by 6 bases; junction bases not matched to a gene: 7. In nucleotides, the CDR3 is TGTGCCAGCAGCTTAGTGGGGGGACAGGGCGGCGAGCAGTACTTC. This encodes CASSLVGGQGGEQYF.

The rearrangement uses TRBV29-1 and TRBJ2-5; D might be TRBD1 or TRBD2, each matching 5 bases. CDR1 SQVTM and CDR2 ANQGSEA come from the germline V gene. V was pared by 4 bases and J by 0 bases, with 6 bases between. This CDR3 comprises 12 residues. CDR3 protein: CSVVGDQETQYF. As DNA, the CDR3 is TGCAGCGTTGTGGGGGACCAAGAGACCCAGTACTTC.

This chain links TRBV5-1 with TRBJ2-2; D is unresolved. V lost 2 bases to trimming and J lost 6 bases, with 5 bases between them. CDR1 and CDR2 from the germline V gene are SGHRS and YFSETQ. The CDR3 loop spans 12 amino acids. In DNA form, the CDR3 reads TGCGCCAGCAGCTTCCCCTCCGGGGAGCTGTTTTTT. Its translation is CASSFPSGELFF.

In this sample, this clonotype turned up once. The V gene is TRBV15, the J gene TRBJ2-5; 11 bases line up with TRBD1. Trimming removed 4 bases from V and 5 bases from J; junction bases left unmatched: 3. The CDR3 length is 14 residues. Germline CDR1 is LNHNV and CDR2 is YYDKDF (reference sequence). Here the CDR3 reads CATSTWTGGETQYF. CDR3 nucleotide sequence: TGTGCCACCAGCACCTGGACAGGGGGCGAGACCCAGTACTTC.

The chain links TRBV9 to TRBJ2-7, with a possible D match to TRBD1 (6 bases). The CDR3 is made up of 14 amino acids. Trimming took off 7 bases at V and 0 bases at J, with 14 bases between the two ends. Germline V gene lookup returns CDR1 SGDLS and CDR2 YYNGEE. In DNA form, the CDR3 reads TGTGCCAGCGAAGGACAGAGGAGCTCCTACGAGCAGTACTTC. It encodes CASEGQRSSYEQYF.

The V and J genes are TRBV2 and TRBJ1-6; D gene ambiguous. The germline V gene has CDR1 SNHLY and CDR2 FYNNEI. The CDR3 is 15 amino acids. Trimming removed 5 bases at V and 7 bases at J, with 15 bases between. In DNA, the CDR3 is TGTGCCAGCAGTTCTAAGGAGGAAGCGAATTCACCCCTCCACTTT. It specifies CASSSKEEANSPLHF.

The V and J genes are TRBV11-1 and TRBJ1-6, with D perhaps TRBD1 (5 bases). Trimming removed 3 bases at V and 8 bases at J, with 20 bases between. The CDR3 has 17 residues. Germline CDR1 is SGHAT and CDR2 is FQDESV (reference sequence). The CDR3 nucleotides read TGTGCCAGCAGCTTCGGAGCTGGAGGGGCGCGGGATTCACCCCTCCACTTT. As protein: CASSFGAGGARDSPLHF.

The V call is TRBV12-3 or TRBV12-4, the J call TRBJ1-5; D perhaps matches TRBD1 (5 bases). The CDR3 has 15 residues. V was cut by 6 bases and J by 5 bases, with 17 bases left in between. CDR3 in DNA: TGTGCCAGCAGCCCCGGGGGATGGCTTGATCAGCCCCAGCATTTT. Amino acid sequence: CASSPGGWLDQPQHF.

The V call is TRBV5-4, the J call TRBJ1-4; 9 nucleotides agree with TRBD1. This CDR3 region has 15 residues. Germline assignment: CDR1 SGHNT and CDR2 YYREEE (reference sequence). With 4 bases clipped from V and 5 bases from J, the junction kept 6 bases outside the gene matches. This CDR3 is CASSEAGTGNEKLFF. The CDR3 DNA follows: TGTGCCAGCAGCGAAGCCGGGACAGGGAATGAAAAACTGTTTTTT.

This clonotype was recorded many times. The V gene is TRBV12-3 or TRBV12-4, the J gene TRBJ1-2; D unresolved. This CDR3 is built from 14 residues. The V end was cut by 4 bases, the J end by 4 bases, with 13 bases between. CDR3: CASSSSGSGYGYTF. CDR3 nucleotide sequence: TGTGCCAGCAGTTCCTCAGGATCGGGCTATGGCTACACCTTC.

The V and J genes are TRBV15 and TRBJ2-5; maybe TRBD1 (6 bases). Trimming shortened V by 5 bases and J by 1 base, and 8 bases separated the two germline ends. The CDR3 spans 13 residues. Germline V CDR1 and CDR2: LNHNV, YYDKDF (reference sequence). CDR3 nucleotides: TGTGCCACCAGCCAGGACAGCCAAGAGACCCAGTACTTC. Encoded protein: CATSQDSQETQYF. Full variable domain (outside the CDR3, taken from reference TRBV15 and TRBJ2-5): DAMVIQNPRYQVTQFGKPVTLSCSQTLNHNVMYWYQQKSSQAPKLLFHYYDKDFNNEADTPDNFQSRRPNTSFCFLDIRSPGLGDTAMYLCATSQDSQETQYFGPGTRLLVL.

CDR3 sequence: CASIQGMLNSPLHF. The CDR3 DNA reads TGTGCCAGCATCCAGGGGATGTTGAATTCACCCCTCCACTTT. The gene calls are TRBV2 and TRBJ1-6; D is perhaps TRBD1 (6 bases). Looked up from germline, CDR1 is SNHLY and CDR2 is FYNNEI. V lost 7 bases, J lost 7 bases, and 14 bases lay in between. This CDR3 has 14 residues.

V and J are TRBV28 and TRBJ1-6, with D unresolved. The ends were cut back, 1 base at V and 12 bases at J, with 13 bases in the middle. The length of the CDR3 is 14 residues. Germline V lookup: CDR1 MDHEN, CDR2 SYDVKM. The CDR3 reads CASSLSPHSRPLHF. In nucleotides, the CDR3 is TGTGCCAGCAGTTTATCGCCGCATTCCCGACCCCTCCACTTT.

This clonotype turned up a few times. V usage is TRBV14 and J usage is TRBJ2-5; 9 bases are a match to TRBD1. This CDR3 has 15 amino acids. Per germline, CDR1 SGHDN and CDR2 FVKESK. V dropped 4 bases and J dropped 3; count of bases not matched to a gene: 6. The CDR3 loop is CASSLVWTGEETQYF. Written as DNA, the CDR3 is TGTGCCAGCAGCCTTGTTTGGACAGGGGAAGAGACCCAGTACTTC.